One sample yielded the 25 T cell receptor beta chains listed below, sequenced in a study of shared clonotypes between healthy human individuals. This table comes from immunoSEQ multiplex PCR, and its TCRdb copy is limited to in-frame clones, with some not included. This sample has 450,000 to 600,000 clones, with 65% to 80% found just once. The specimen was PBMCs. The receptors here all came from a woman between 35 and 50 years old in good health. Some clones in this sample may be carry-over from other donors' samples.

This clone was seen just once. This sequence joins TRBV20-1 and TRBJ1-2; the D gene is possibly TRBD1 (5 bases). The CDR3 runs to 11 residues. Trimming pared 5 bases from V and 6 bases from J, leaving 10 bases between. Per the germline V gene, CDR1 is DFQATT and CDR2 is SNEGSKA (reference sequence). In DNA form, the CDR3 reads TGCAGTGCTCAGGCAGGGAATGGCTACACCTTC. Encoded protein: CSAQAGNGYTF.

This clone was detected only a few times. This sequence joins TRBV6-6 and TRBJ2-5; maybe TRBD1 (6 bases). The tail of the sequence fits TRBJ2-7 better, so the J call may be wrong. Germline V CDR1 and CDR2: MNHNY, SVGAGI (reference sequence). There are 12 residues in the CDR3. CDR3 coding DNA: TGTGCCAGCAGTAGGACAGCCTACGAGCAGTACTTC. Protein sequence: CASSRTAYEQYF.

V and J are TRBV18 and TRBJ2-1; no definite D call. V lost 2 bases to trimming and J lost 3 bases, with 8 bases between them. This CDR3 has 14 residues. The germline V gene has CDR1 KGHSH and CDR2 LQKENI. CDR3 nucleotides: TGTGCCAGCTCACCAGAACGGTACTACAATGAGCAGTTCTTC. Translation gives CASSPERYYNEQFF.

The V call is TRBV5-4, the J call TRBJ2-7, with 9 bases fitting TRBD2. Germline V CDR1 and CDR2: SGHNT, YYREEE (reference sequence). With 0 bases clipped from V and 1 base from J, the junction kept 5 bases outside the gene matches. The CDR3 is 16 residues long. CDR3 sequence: CASSLASGGSSYEQYF. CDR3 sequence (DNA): TGTGCCAGCAGCTTGGCAAGCGGGGGGTCGTCCTACGAGCAGTACTTC.

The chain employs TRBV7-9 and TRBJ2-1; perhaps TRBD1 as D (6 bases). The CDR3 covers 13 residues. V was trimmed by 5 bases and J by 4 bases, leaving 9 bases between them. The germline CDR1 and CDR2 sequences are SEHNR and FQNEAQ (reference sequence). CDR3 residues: CASSHRDYNEQFF. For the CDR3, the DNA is TGTGCCAGCAGCCACAGGGATTACAATGAGCAGTTCTTC.

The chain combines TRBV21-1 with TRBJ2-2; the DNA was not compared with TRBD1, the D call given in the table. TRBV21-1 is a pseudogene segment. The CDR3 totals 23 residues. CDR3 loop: CASSKKMREGHSFIDSLAGELFF. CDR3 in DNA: TGTGCCAGCAGCAAAAAAATGCGAGAGGGACACAGTTTTATCGACTCTCTGGCCGGGGAGCTGTTTTTT.

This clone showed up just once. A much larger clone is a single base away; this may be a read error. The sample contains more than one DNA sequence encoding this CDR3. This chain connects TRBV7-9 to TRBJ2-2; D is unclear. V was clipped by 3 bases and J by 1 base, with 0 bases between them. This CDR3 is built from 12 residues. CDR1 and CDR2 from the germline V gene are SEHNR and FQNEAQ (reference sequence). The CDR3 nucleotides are TGTGCCAGCAGCTTGAACACCGGGGAGCTGTTTTTT. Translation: CASSLNTGELFF.

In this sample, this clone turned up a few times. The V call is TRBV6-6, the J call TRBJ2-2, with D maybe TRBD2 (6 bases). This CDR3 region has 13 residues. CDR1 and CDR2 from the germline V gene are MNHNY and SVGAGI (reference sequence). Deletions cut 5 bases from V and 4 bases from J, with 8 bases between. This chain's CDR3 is CASSNGGTGELFF. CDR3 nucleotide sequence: TGTGCCAGCAGTAACGGGGGCACCGGGGAGCTGTTTTTT.

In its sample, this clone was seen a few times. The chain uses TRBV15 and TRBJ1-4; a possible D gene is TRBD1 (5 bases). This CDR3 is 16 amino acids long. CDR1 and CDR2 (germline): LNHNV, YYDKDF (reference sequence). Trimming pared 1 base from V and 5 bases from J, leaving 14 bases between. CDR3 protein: CATSRGRGRQNEKLFF. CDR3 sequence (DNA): TGTGCCACCAGCAGAGGGCGAGGAAGACAGAATGAAAAACTGTTTTTT.

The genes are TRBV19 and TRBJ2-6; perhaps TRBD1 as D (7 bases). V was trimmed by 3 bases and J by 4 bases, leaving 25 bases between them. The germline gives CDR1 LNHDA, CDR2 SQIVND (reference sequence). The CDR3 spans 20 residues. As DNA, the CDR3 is TGTGCCAGTAGTATCATTAACAGGGGAGGTGTAGCTTGGGGGGCCAACGTCCTGACTTTC. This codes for CASSIINRGGVAWGANVLTF.

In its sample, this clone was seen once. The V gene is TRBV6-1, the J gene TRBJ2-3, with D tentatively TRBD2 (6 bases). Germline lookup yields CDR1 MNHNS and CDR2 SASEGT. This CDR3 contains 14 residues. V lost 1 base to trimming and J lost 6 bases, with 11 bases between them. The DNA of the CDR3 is TGTGCCAGCAGTGAAGGACGGGAGCTCGATACGCAGTATTTT. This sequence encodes CASSEGRELDTQYF.

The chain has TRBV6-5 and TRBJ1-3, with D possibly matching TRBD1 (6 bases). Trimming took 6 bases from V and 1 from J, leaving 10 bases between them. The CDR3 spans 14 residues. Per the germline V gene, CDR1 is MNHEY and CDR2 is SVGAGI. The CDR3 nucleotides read TGTGCCAGCAGGCAGGGGATATCTGGAAACACCATATATTTT. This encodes CASRQGISGNTIYF.

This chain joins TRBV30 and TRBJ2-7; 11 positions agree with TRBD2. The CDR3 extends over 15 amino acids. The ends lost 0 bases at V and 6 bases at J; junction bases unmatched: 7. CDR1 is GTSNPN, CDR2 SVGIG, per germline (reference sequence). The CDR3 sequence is CAWSVQLAGGGEQYF. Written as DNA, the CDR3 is TGTGCCTGGAGTGTACAGTTAGCGGGAGGGGGCGAGCAGTACTTC.

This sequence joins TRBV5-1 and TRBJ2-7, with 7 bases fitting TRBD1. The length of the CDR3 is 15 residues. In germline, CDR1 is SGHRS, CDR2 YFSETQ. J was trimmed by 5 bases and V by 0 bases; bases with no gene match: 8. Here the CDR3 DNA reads TGCGCCAGCAGCTTGGCCATAGGGGGCGCCCACGAGCAGTACTTC. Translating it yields CASSLAIGGAHEQYF.

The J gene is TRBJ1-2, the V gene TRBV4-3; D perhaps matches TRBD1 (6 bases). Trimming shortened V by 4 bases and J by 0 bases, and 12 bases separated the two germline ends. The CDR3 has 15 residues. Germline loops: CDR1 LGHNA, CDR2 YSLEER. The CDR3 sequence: CASSPRDTANYGYTF. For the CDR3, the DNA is TGCGCCAGCAGCCCAAGGGACACCGCTAACTATGGCTACACCTTC.

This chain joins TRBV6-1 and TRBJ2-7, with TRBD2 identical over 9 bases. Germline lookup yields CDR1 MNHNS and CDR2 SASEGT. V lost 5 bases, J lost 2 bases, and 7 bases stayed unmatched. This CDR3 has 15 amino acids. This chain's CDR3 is CASSPTAGGPYEQYF. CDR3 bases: TGTGCCAGCAGTCCTACTGCGGGAGGGCCCTACGAGCAGTACTTC.

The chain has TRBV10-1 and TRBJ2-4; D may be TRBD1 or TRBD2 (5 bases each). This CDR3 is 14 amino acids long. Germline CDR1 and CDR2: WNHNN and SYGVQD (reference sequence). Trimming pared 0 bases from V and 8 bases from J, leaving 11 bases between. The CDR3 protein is CASSESGTGHIQYF. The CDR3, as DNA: TGCGCCAGCAGTGAGTCTGGGACGGGGCACATTCAGTACTTC.

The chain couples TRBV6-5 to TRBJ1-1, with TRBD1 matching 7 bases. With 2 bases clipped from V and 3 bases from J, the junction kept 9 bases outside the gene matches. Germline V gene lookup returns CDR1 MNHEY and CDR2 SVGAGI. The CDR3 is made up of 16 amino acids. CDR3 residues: CASSYGAGGAYTEAFF. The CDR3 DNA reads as TGTGCCAGCAGTTACGGGGCAGGGGGAGCGTACACTGAAGCTTTCTTT.

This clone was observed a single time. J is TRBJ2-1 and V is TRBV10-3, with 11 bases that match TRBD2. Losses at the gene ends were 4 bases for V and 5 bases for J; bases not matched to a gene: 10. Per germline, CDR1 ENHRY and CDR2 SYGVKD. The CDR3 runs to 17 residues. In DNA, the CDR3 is TGTGCCATCAGTGTTCGCCAAACTAGCGGGAGTGACAATGAGCAGTTCTTC. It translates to CAISVRQTSGSDNEQFF.

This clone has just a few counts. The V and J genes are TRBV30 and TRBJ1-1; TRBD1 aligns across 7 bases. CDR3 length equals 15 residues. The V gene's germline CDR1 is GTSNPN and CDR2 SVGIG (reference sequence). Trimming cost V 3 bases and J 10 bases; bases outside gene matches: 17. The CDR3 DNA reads TGTGCCTGGAGATATCCTAACTTCCGGGACAGTGTAGCTTTCTTT. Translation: CAWRYPNFRDSVAFF.

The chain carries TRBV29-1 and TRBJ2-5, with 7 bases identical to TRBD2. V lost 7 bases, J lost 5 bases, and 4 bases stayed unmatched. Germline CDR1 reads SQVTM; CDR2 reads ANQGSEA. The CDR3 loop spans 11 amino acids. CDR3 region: CSGRGGETQYF. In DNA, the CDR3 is TGCAGCGGGAGGGGAGGGGAGACCCAGTACTTC.

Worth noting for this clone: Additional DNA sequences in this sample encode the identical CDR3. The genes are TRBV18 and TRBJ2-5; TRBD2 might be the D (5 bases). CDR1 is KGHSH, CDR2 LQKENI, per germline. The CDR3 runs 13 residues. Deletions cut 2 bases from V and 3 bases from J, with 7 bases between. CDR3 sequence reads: CASSPSGKETQYF. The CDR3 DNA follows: TGTGCCAGCTCACCAAGCGGAAAAGAGACCCAGTACTTC.

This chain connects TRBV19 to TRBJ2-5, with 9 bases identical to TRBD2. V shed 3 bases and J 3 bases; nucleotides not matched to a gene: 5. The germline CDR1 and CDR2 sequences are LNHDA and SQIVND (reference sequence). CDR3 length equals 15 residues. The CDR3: CASSMASGEKETQYF. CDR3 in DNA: TGTGCCAGTAGTATGGCTAGCGGGGAAAAAGAGACCCAGTACTTC.

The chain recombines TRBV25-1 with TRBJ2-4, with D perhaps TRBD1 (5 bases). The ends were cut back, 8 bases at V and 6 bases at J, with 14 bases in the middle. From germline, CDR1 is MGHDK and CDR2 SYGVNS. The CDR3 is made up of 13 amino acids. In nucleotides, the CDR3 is TGTGCCAGCGGGCAGCAGGGTATAAACATTCAGTACTTC. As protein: CASGQQGINIQYF.

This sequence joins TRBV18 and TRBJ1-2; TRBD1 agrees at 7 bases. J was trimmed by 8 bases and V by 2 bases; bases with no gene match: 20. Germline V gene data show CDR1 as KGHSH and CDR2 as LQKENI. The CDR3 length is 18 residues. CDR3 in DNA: TGTGCCAGCTCACCATCCCCCGCCGGAGGGGGCTCATCTTGGGGCTACACCTTC. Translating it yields CASSPSPAGGGSSWGYTF.